The clone carrying this T cell receptor (beta chain) was counted between two and nine times. Other DNA sequences in the same sample also yield this CDR3. This sample stems from a study of shared clonotypes between healthy human individuals. Germline CDR1 SGHRS, CDR2 YFSETQ. V lost 5 bases to trimming and J lost 7 bases; unmatched junction nucleotides: 4. The CDR3 sequence is 13 residues long. Data came from immunoSEQ multiplex PCR; TCRdb stores just in-frame clones and leaves some out. The sample yields 520,000 or so clones, 75% to 85% seen once. This sequence joins TRBV5-1 and TRBJ2-1; 9 positions match TRBD2. Sequenced sample: PBMCs. This TCR derives from a middle-aged woman in good health. Some clones in this sample may be carry-over from other donors' samples. CDR3 residues: CASRVAGANEQFF. CDR3 DNA: TGCGCCAGCAGGGTAGCGGGAGCAAATGAGCAGTTCTTC. The full variable domain, rest sourced from reference TRBV5-1 and TRBJ2-1, is KAGVTQTPRYLIKTRGQQVTLSCSPISGHRSVSWYQQTPGQGLQFLFEYFSETQRNKGNFPGRFSGRQFSNSRSEMNVSTLELGDSALYLCASRVAGANEQFFGPGTRLTVL.